The sequence of this T cell receptor beta chain was determined in a study of T cells in Graves' hyperthyroidism and ophthalmopathy. CDR1 LNHDA and CDR2 SQIVND come from the germline V gene (reference sequence). The CDR3 loop spans 18 amino acids. Unmatched junction bases numbered 12, after V lost 5 bases and J lost 3 bases. TCR beta CDR3 sequences were amplified from RNA transcripts. TCR CDR3 underwent first-round RT-PCR with the HTBI primer set. TCRdb re-called the multiplex PCR reads through MiXCR, storing one row per CDR3 protein. The sample shows about 290,000 distinct CDR3 sequences, approximately 13% of them seen only once. Uncontrolled infection, other autoimmune disease, pregnancy or lactation led to exclusion. Each diagnosis drew on symptoms, thyroxine, TRAb, thyroid ultrasound and orbital computed tomography findings. About 9.4 ml fresh peripheral blood yielded the PBMCs.

The sequence derives from a woman in her thirties or forties with Graves' hyperthyroidism. This chain links TRBV19 with TRBJ2-3, with 12 bases matching TRBD2. The specimen was blood. The CDR3 nucleotides read TGTGCCAGTAGTCAACGACTAGCGGGAGCCCAGATGACAGATACGCAGTATTTT. This translates into CASSQRLAGAQMTDTQYF. The whole variable domain, remainder taken from reference TRBV19 and TRBJ2-3, is DGGITQSPKYLFRKEGQNVTLSCEQNLNHDAMYWYRQDPGQGLRLIYYSQIVNDFQKGDIAEGYSVSREKKESFPLTVTSAQKNPTAFYLCASSQRLAGAQMTDTQYFGPGTRLTVL.